A selection of T cell receptor beta chains follows, all from one sample in a study of cytomegalovirus exposure and HLA in healthy donors. The protocol was immunoSEQ multiplex PCR, while the TCRdb copy is restricted to in-frame clones and leaves out a portion. Of around 150,000 clones listed, about 70% are singletons. The sequencing sample was made of PBMCs. Receptors originate from a middle-aged woman in good health and CMV-seronegative. CDR3s include the opening cysteine and the closing phenylalanine or tryptophan. A D gene is named only where the DNA matches it firmly. The size of a clone is reported for some rows only, either as once, few or many, or as a class for expanded clones.

TRBJ1-2	.	13	TRBV6-1	.	CASSDRGSYGYTF	TGTGCCAGCAGCGATCGAGGGAGCTATGGCTACACCTTC
TRBJ1-5	.	14	TRBV2	.	CASRPDRNNQPQHF	TGTGCCAGCAGGCCCGACAGGAACAATCAGCCCCAGCATTTT
TRBJ2-7	.	16	TRBV4-1	.	CASSQEAPDPPNEQYF	TGCGCCAGCAGCCAAGAAGCGCCGGATCCCCCCAACGAGCAGTACTTC
TRBJ1-6	TRBD1	16	TRBV6-1	.	CASSGEGALGNSPLHF	TGTGCCAGCAGTGGCGAGGGGGCCCTGGGGAATTCACCCCTCCACTTT
TRBJ1-5	.	16	TRBV19	.	CASSQGRSRSNQPQHF	TGTGCCAGTAGTCAGGGCCGGAGTAGAAGTAATCAGCCCCAGCATTTT
TRBJ1-2	.	14	TRBV7-9	.	CSSSLVQGDYGYTF	TGTTCCAGCAGCTTAGTTCAGGGTGACTATGGCTACACCTTC
TRBJ1-5	.	17	TRBV4-1	few	CASSPGGAGFSNQPQHF	TGCGCCAGCAGCCCGGGGGGGGCAGGGTTTAGCAATCAGCCCCAGCATTTT
TRBJ1-2	TRBD1	15	TRBV25-1	.	CASSESGRGNYGYTF	TGTGCCAGCAGTGAATCGGGCAGGGGGAACTATGGCTACACCTTC
TRBJ2-1	TRBD2	16	TRBV7-9	.	CASSQKPGLAYNEQFF	TGTGCCAGCAGCCAGAAACCGGGACTAGCGTACAATGAGCAGTTCTTC
TRBJ1-3	.	17	TRBV6-1	.	CASSDLPTVTSGNTIYF	TGTGCCAGCAGTGACTTGCCGACAGTAACTTCTGGAAACACCATATATTTT
TRBJ2-1	.	14	TRBV12-5	many	CASGVDPGHNEQFF	TGTGCTAGTGGTGTGGACCCAGGCCACAATGAGCAGTTCTTC
TRBJ2-7	.	13	TRBV29-1	.	CSALLQDSYEQYF	TGCAGCGCCCTCCTCCAGGACTCCTACGAGCAGTACTTC
TRBJ2-1	TRBD2	17	TRBV5-1	.	CASSLGGSGSGYNEQFF	TGCGCCAGCAGCTTAGGTGGTAGCGGGAGTGGTTACAATGAGCAGTTCTTC
TRBJ1-5	TRBD1	16	TRBV19	.	CASRGQGTAYNQPQHF	TGTGCCAGTAGAGGACAGGGGACAGCCTATAATCAGCCCCAGCATTTT
TRBJ1-2	TRBD1	14	TRBV6-5	.	CASSYGQGGYGYTF	TGTGCCAGCAGCTACGGACAGGGGGGCTATGGCTACACCTTC
TRBJ2-1	.	15	TRBV15	.	CATSRVGRDTNEQFF	TGTGCCACCAGCAGAGTTGGACGGGACACCAATGAGCAGTTCTTC
TRBJ2-1	TRBD2	16	TRBV5-1	few	CASSLAGLGPNNEQFF	TGCGCCAGCAGCTTGGCTGGACTAGGGCCTAACAATGAGCAGTTCTTC
TRBJ2-7	TRBD1	15	TRBV5-1	once	CASSLEAGGAEEQYF	TGCGCCAGCAGCTTGGAGGCAGGGGGCGCTGAGGAGCAGTACTTC
TRBJ1-5	.	17	TRBV19	.	CASSPREDYSFNQPQHF	TGTGCCAGTAGTCCCCGGGAGGACTATAGCTTCAATCAGCCCCAGCATTTT
TRBJ2-1	.	14	TRBV6-5	.	CASSAVTGLNEQFF	TGTGCCAGCAGTGCAGTAACAGGGCTCAATGAGCAGTTCTTC
TRBJ2-7	TRBD2	15	TRBV6-6	.	CASTNLAGATYEQYF	TGTGCCAGCACCAACCTAGCGGGAGCCACCTACGAGCAGTACTTC
TRBJ2-1	TRBD2	13	TRBV15	.	CATTTGRRYEQFF	TGTGCCACCACCACCGGGAGGCGGTATGAGCAGTTCTTC
TRBJ1-5	.	15	TRBV27	.	CASSLAGTTNQPQHF	TGTGCCAGCAGCTTGGCCGGGACAACTAATCAGCCCCAGCATTTT
TRBJ2-5	.	13	TRBV7-9	.	CASSLVPRVAQYF	TGTGCCAGCAGCTTAGTACCCCGAGTGGCCCAGTACTTC
TRBJ1-4	TRBD1	15	TRBV27	.	CASSSSGTGVEKLFF	TGTGCCAGCAGTTCATCCGGGACAGGGGTTGAAAAACTGTTTTTT
TRBJ2-5	.	14	TRBV6-5	.	CASSESTGRETQYF	TGTGCCAGCAGTGAATCTACAGGGCGGGAGACCCAGTACTTC
TRBJ2-7	TRBD2	14	TRBV2	.	CASSVGGGSHEQYF	TGTGCCAGCAGTGTGGGGGGAGGGAGCCACGAGCAGTACTTC
TRBJ2-2	.	16	TRBV21-1	.	CASSAAGGQNTGELFF	TGTGCCAGCAGCGCAGCGGGAGGCCAGAACACCGGGGAGCTGTTTTTT
TRBJ2-1	.	15	TRBV2	.	CASSEGLAIDNEQFF	TGTGCCAGCAGTGAAGGGCTAGCCATAGACAATGAGCAGTTCTTC
TRBJ1-2	.	13	TRBV2	.	CATWPTVGYGYTF	TGTGCCACCTGGCCGACTGTGGGCTATGGCTACACCTTC
TRBJ2-1	.	15	TRBV6-1	few	CASSTRLFSYNEQFF	TGTGCCAGCAGTACCAGGCTTTTCTCCTACAATGAGCAGTTCTTC
TRBJ2-3	TRBD2	15	TRBV9	.	CASSVGGTSGDTQYF	TGTGCCAGCAGCGTAGGGGGGACTAGCGGGGATACGCAGTATTTT
TRBJ1-1	.	15	TRBV15	few	CATSRAFSGDTEAFF	TGTGCCACCAGCAGAGCATTTTCGGGGGACACTGAAGCTTTCTTT
TRBJ2-7	TRBD1	14	TRBV7-9	once	CASSLTGVGYEQYF	TGTGCCAGCAGCTTGACAGGGGTCGGGTACGAGCAGTACTTC
TRBJ2-6	.	16	TRBV7-9	.	CASKQLSGSGANVLTF	TGTGCCAGCAAACAGCTATCCGGCTCTGGGGCCAACGTCCTGACTTTC
TRBJ2-7	TRBD1	13	TRBV19	.	CASAGTGIYEQYF	TGTGCCAGTGCCGGGACAGGGATCTACGAGCAGTACTTC
TRBJ1-5	TRBD1	15	TRBV28	once	CASSLYRGKNQPQHF	TGTGCCAGCAGTCTTTACAGGGGCAAGAATCAGCCCCAGCATTTT
TRBJ2-2	.	14	TRBV2	.	CASSERTDTGELFF	TGTGCCAGCAGTGAGCGGACAGACACCGGGGAGCTGTTTTTT
TRBJ2-7	.	13	TRBV6-5	few	CASSYSSIYEQYF	TGTGCCAGCAGTTACTCGAGTATTTACGAGCAGTACTTC
TRBJ2-2	.	17	TRBV2	.	CASSEVLLRGSTGELFF	TGTGCCAGCAGTGAAGTCCTATTAAGGGGTAGCACCGGGGAGCTGTTTTTT
TRBJ2-1	.	13	TRBV28	.	CASSLGLYNEQFF	TGTGCCAGCAGTTTAGGGCTGTACAATGAGCAGTTCTTC
TRBJ1-1	.	17	TRBV7-2	.	CASSLDFRQPMNTEAFF	TGTGCCAGCAGCTTAGATTTCAGGCAGCCAATGAACACTGAAGCTTTCTTT
TRBJ2-1	TRBD2	18	TRBV5-8	.	CASSPGLAGVTRVNEQFF	TGTGCCAGCAGCCCGGGACTAGCGGGGGTCACCCGGGTCAATGAGCAGTTCTTC
TRBJ2-7	.	15	TRBV7-8	.	CASSHTGSKTYEQYF	TGTGCCAGCAGCCACACAGGGTCCAAGACCTACGAGCAGTACTTC
TRBJ2-1	TRBD1	16	TRBV28	.	CASSPQVTGGWNEQFF	TGTGCCAGCAGTCCCCAGGTCACAGGGGGCTGGAATGAGCAGTTCTTC
TRBJ2-2	TRBD1	17	TRBV19	.	CASSIDRGQGMIGELFF	TGTGCCAGTAGTATAGATAGGGGACAGGGCATGATCGGGGAGCTGTTTTTT
TRBJ2-3	TRBD2	15	TRBV4-1	few	CASNRGLAGGHTQYF	TGCGCCAGCAATCGGGGACTAGCGGGGGGGCATACGCAGTATTTT
TRBJ1-5	.	13	TRBV6-1	.	CASSTGGGQPQHF	TGTGCCAGCAGTACCGGAGGTGGTCAGCCCCAGCATTTT